Below, 12 T cell receptor beta chains from the same sample are listed, as sequenced in a study of CD8 T cells in ankylosing spondylitis. TCRdb processed the 5' RACE reads anew with MiXCR; each CDR3 protein has one entry. This sample has 250,000 to 350,000 distinct CDR3 sequences, with roughly 20% found just once. Sequencing was done on a sample of blood, either unsorted or a sorted T cell fraction (not recorded which). The receptors here all came from a male donor with ankylosing spondylitis or in good health (not recorded which).

A word on this clonotype: Mismatch with germline at one junction end may stem from a read error. V gene TRBV5-1 combines with J gene TRBJ1-1; the D is unclear. CDR3 length equals 14 residues. Germline V gives CDR1 SGHRS, CDR2 YFSETQ. The CDR3 reads CASRLWSMNTEAFF. The DNA of the CDR3 is TGCGCCAGCCGCTTGTGGTCCATGAACACTGAAGCTTTCTTT.

The J gene is TRBJ1-5, the V gene TRBV6-1, with a weak D call TRBD1 (5 bases). The germline V gene encodes CDR1 MNHNS and CDR2 SASEGT. Trimming cost V 6 bases and J 3 bases, with 15 bases left between them. This CDR3 contains 15 residues. CDR3 amino acids: CASREFRGPNQPQHF. Written as DNA, the CDR3 is TGTGCCAGCAGAGAGTTTAGGGGCCCCAATCAGCCCCAGCATTTT.

In this sample, this clonotype turned up a few times. In DNA form, the CDR3 reads TGCAGTGCTAGAGTTCCTTCTAGCGGGGGGAGGAATGAGCAGTTCTTC. This codes for CSARVPSSGGRNEQFF. V and J are TRBV20-1 and TRBJ2-1, with 11 nucleotides matching TRBD2. J was trimmed by 7 bases and V by 1 base; bases with no gene match: 9. Germline values: CDR1 DFQATT, CDR2 SNEGSKA (reference sequence). The CDR3 extends over 16 amino acids.

This CDR3 is CASSPSGRGADTQYF. The CDR3 DNA reads TGTGCCAGCAGTCCCTCGGGACGAGGAGCAGATACGCAGTATTTT. V gene TRBV28 combines with J gene TRBJ2-3; D may correspond to TRBD1 or TRBD2 (5 bases each). V was shortened by 5 bases and J by 4 bases, with 16 bases between the two germline ends. The CDR3 runs 15 residues. CDR1 is MDHEN, CDR2 SYDVKM, per germline.

The chain couples TRBV30 to TRBJ1-3; D is uncertain. The CDR3 runs 13 residues. The ends were cut back, 6 bases at V and 0 bases at J, with 9 bases in the middle. Germline CDR1 reads GTSNPN; CDR2 reads SVGIG (reference sequence). The CDR3 is CACQELSGNTIYF. In DNA, the CDR3 is TGTGCCTGCCAAGAGCTCTCTGGAAACACCATATATTTT.

This clonotype was seen at least ten times. The chain is built from TRBV18 and TRBJ2-7; D possibly uses TRBD1 or TRBD2 (5 bases each). CDR1 KGHSH and CDR2 LQKENI come from the germline V gene. This CDR3 is 13 amino acids long. V dropped 8 bases and J dropped 3 bases, with 14 bases sitting between them. CDR3 coding DNA: TGTGCCAGCCCCAACGGGGCATACTACGAGCAGTACGTC. Its protein is CASPNGAYYEQYV.

The gene calls are TRBV20-1 and TRBJ2-3; D is tentatively TRBD1 or TRBD2 (6 bases each). The CDR3 sequence is 14 residues long. The germline V gene encodes CDR1 DFQATT and CDR2 SNEGSKA (reference sequence). Deletions cut 3 bases from V and 1 base from J, with 11 bases between. CDR3 protein: CSASKGGRTDTQYF. CDR3 bases: TGCAGTGCTAGTAAAGGGGGGCGCACAGATACGCAGTATTTT.

This clonotype has a handful of counts. This chain links TRBV2 with TRBJ2-6; D ambiguous. The CDR3 is 15 residues long. Per germline, CDR1 SNHLY and CDR2 FYNNEI. The V and J ends lost 3 bases and 0 bases respectively, with 6 bases between them. CDR3 sequence: CASSDWASGANVLTF. DNA of the CDR3: TGTGCCAGCAGTGATTGGGCCTCTGGGGCCAACGTCCTGACTTTC.

The chain links TRBV7-2 to TRBJ2-4; D ambiguous. CDR3 length: 14 amino acids. Per the germline V gene, CDR1 is SGHTA and CDR2 is FQGNSA. Between the trimmed V and J ends, which lost 5 bases and 5 bases, there was a span of 13 bases. In DNA, the CDR3 is TGTGCCAGCAGCGGACGAGTTGTGGAAAACATTCAGTACTTC. Residues: CASSGRVVENIQYF. Supplemented by reference TRBV7-2 and TRBJ2-4, the full variable domain reads GAGVSQSPSNKVTEKGKDVELRCDPISGHTALYWYRQSLGQGLEFLIYFQGNSAPDKSGLPSDRFSAERTGGSVSTLTIQRTQQEDSAVYLCASSGRVVENIQYFGAGTRLSVL.

The V and J genes are TRBV6-2 or TRBV6-3 and TRBJ2-3, with 10 bases matching TRBD2. Trimming cost V 6 bases and J 0 bases; bases outside gene matches: 9. This CDR3 contains 17 residues. Germline V lookup: CDR1 MNHEY, CDR2 SVGEGT. CDR3 protein: CASSSRASGGSTDTQYF. CDR3 bases: TGTGCCAGCAGCTCCCGGGCTAGCGGGGGTAGCACAGATACGCAGTATTTT.

The chain employs TRBV6-5 and TRBJ1-1; no clear D. The CDR3 length is 13 residues. V was pared by 2 bases and J by 1 base, with 5 bases between. CDR1 MNHEY and CDR2 SVGAGI come from the germline V gene. The CDR3 region has the DNA TGTGCCAGCAGTTACGAATGGAACACTGAAGCTTTCTTT. This codes for CASSYEWNTEAFF.

J is TRBJ2-1 and V is TRBV4-1; 9 bases agree with TRBD2. The CDR3 spans 18 residues. The junction had 9 bases not matched to a gene; V was cut back by 1 base and J by 2 bases. Germline V gene lookup returns CDR1 MGHRA and CDR2 YSYEKL. Here the CDR3 reads CASSQVLSSGSAYNEQFF. The CDR3 bases are TGCGCCAGCAGCCAAGTGTTGAGTAGCGGGAGTGCCTACAATGAGCAGTTCTTC.